This T cell receptor beta chain stems from a study of shared clonotypes between healthy human individuals. Only in-frame clones appear in the TCRdb table, and some are missing; sequencing was by immunoSEQ multiplex PCR. Here the sample spans under 650,000 clones, less than 96% being singletons. Germline V gene data show CDR1 as MNHEY and CDR2 as SMNVEV (reference sequence). V lost 6 bases, J lost 0 bases, and 15 bases lay in between. The CDR3 loop spans 16 amino acids. The authors divided CD4+ cells into CD45RA+ naive and CD45RA-negative memory subsets. V and J are TRBV27 and TRBJ1-5; D remains unclear. The material sequenced was naive CD4+ T cells sorted from blood. Noted subset: CD45RA+ positively selected. The receptor comes from a young woman in good health. CDR3 coding DNA: TGTGCCAGCAGCCAAGGGAGCCCGTATAGCAATCAGCCCCAGCATTTT. The encoded protein is CASSQGSPYSNQPQHF.